One T cell receptor (beta chain) is described in this entry. Its antigen is still unknown. The sample is drawn from a study of T cell responses to AZD1222 COVID-19 vaccine. Study-wide results and limits: The donor group comprised mostly white British people and more females; the analysis possibly underestimated clonal diversity. None of the repertoires were sampled until the peak T cell response had passed.

Some clones are missing from TCRdb's copy, which holds only in-frame ones; the method was immunoSEQ multiplex PCR. The top ten clones hold about 1.6% of a sample with about 150,000 clones, 90% to 95% of them seen once. This sample comprised peripheral blood, obtained 28 days after the second AZD1222 dose. This TCR came from an adult who received the AZD1222 COVID-19 vaccine.

CDR3 region: CASSFLQNANTGELFF. The CDR3 region has the DNA TGTGCCAGCAGCTTTCTTCAAAACGCGAACACCGGGGAGCTGTTTTTT. This chain joins TRBV13 and TRBJ2-2, with unresolved D. This CDR3 is 16 amino acids long. Germline V gene sequence: CDR1 PRHDT, CDR2 FYEKMQ (reference sequence). V shed 3 bases and J shed 0 bases, with 11 bases lying between them. Full variable domain (outside the CDR3, taken from reference TRBV13 and TRBJ2-2): AAGVIQSPRHLIKEKRETATLKCYPIPRHDTVYWYQQGPGQDPQFLISFYEKMQSDKGSIPDRFSAQQFSDYHSELNMSSLELGDSALYFCASSFLQNANTGELFFGEGSRLTVL.